The rows below give T cell receptor beta chains drawn from one sample of a study of blood T cell repertoires in COVID-19. Data came from immunoSEQ multiplex PCR; TCRdb stores just in-frame clones and leaves some out. Here the sample spans over 100,000 clones, 81% being singletons. Sequenced sample: peripheral blood. These TCRs come from a human donor in a cohort sampled during active COVID-19. Both conserved end residues are part of each CDR3. Each record gives: D gene, V gene, clone size, J gene, CDR3 protein, CDR3 DNA. The D gene is left open where the match is weak. Clone size, where shown, is once, few, many, or a class for clones that have expanded.

d_call: .; v_call: TRBV27; clone_size: .; j_call: TRBJ2-1; cdr3_aa: CASRARSASNEQFF; cdr3_nt: TGTGCCAGCAGGGCACGTAGCGCCTCTAATGAGCAGTTCTTC
d_call: .; v_call: TRBV28; clone_size: .; j_call: TRBJ2-1; cdr3_aa: CASSLLPLARGSYNEQFF; cdr3_nt: TGTGCCAGCAGTTTACTTCCATTGGCCCGGGGGTCTTACAATGAGCAGTTCTTC
d_call: TRBD1; v_call: TRBV6-5; clone_size: .; j_call: TRBJ1-2; cdr3_aa: CASSLMKRGHGGYTF; cdr3_nt: TGTGCCAGCAGCCTGATGAAAAGGGGGCATGGGGGCTACACCTTC
d_call: TRBD1; v_call: TRBV7-6; clone_size: .; j_call: TRBJ2-7; cdr3_aa: CTSSLDRTGTSEQYF; cdr3_nt: TGTACCAGCAGCTTAGATCGGACAGGTACTTCCGAGCAGTACTTC
d_call: .; v_call: TRBV7-9; clone_size: .; j_call: TRBJ2-1; cdr3_aa: CASSLVGDNNEQFF; cdr3_nt: TGTGCCAGCAGCTTAGTGGGAGACAACAATGAGCAGTTCTTC
d_call: TRBD1; v_call: TRBV7-3; clone_size: .; j_call: TRBJ2-6; cdr3_aa: CASSRGQSGANVLTF; cdr3_nt: TGTGCCAGCAGCCGGGGACAGTCGGGGGCCAACGTCCTGACTTTC
d_call: .; v_call: TRBV18; clone_size: .; j_call: TRBJ1-2; cdr3_aa: CASSTDRDTGYTF; cdr3_nt: TGTGCCAGCTCTACGGACAGAGACACTGGCTACACCTTC
d_call: .; v_call: TRBV7-2; clone_size: .; j_call: TRBJ2-7; cdr3_aa: CASSLDSINYEQYF; cdr3_nt: TGTGCCAGCAGCTTGGACAGTATCAACTACGAGCAGTACTTC
d_call: TRBD2; v_call: TRBV10-1; clone_size: once; j_call: TRBJ2-7; cdr3_aa: CASSEPQIRLAGYEQYF; cdr3_nt: TGCGCCAGCAGTGAGCCGCAAATTAGACTAGCGGGATATGAGCAGTACTTC
d_call: TRBD2; v_call: TRBV19; clone_size: .; j_call: TRBJ2-3; cdr3_aa: CASSMGLAGGRNTQYF; cdr3_nt: TGTGCCAGTAGTATGGGACTAGCGGGGGGGCGAAATACGCAGTATTTT
d_call: .; v_call: TRBV30; clone_size: .; j_call: TRBJ2-7; cdr3_aa: CAWGRGGASYEQYF; cdr3_nt: TGTGCCTGGGGCAGAGGGGGTGCCTCCTACGAGCAGTACTTC
d_call: .; v_call: TRBV7-2; clone_size: .; j_call: TRBJ2-1; cdr3_aa: CASSHSFGIPGYNEQFF; cdr3_nt: TGTGCCAGCAGCCACTCATTCGGGATTCCAGGCTACAATGAGCAGTTCTTC
d_call: .; v_call: TRBV4-1; clone_size: .; j_call: TRBJ1-2; cdr3_aa: CASSQGHYGYTF; cdr3_nt: TGCGCCAGCAGCCAGGGGCACTATGGCTACACCTTC
d_call: TRBD1; v_call: TRBV7-2; clone_size: .; j_call: TRBJ1-2; cdr3_aa: CASSFWDRVGYGYTF; cdr3_nt: TGTGCCAGCAGCTTCTGGGACAGGGTGGGCTATGGCTACACCTTC
d_call: .; v_call: TRBV2; clone_size: .; j_call: TRBJ1-1; cdr3_aa: CASSVDRESEAFF; cdr3_nt: TGTGCCAGCAGTGTAGATCGGGAATCTGAAGCTTTCTTT
d_call: .; v_call: TRBV27; clone_size: .; j_call: TRBJ2-5; cdr3_aa: CASRGTRGETQYF; cdr3_nt: TGTGCCAGCAGAGGGACCCGGGGGGAGACCCAGTACTTC
d_call: TRBD1; v_call: TRBV5-4; clone_size: .; j_call: TRBJ1-6; cdr3_aa: CASSLDYRGGSPLHF; cdr3_nt: TGTGCCAGCAGCTTGGATTACAGGGGGGGTTCACCCCTCCACTTT
d_call: TRBD1; v_call: TRBV4-1; clone_size: .; j_call: TRBJ2-7; cdr3_aa: CASSQAGTGAYEQYF; cdr3_nt: TGCGCCAGCAGCCAAGCCGGGACAGGGGCCTACGAGCAGTACTTC
d_call: .; v_call: TRBV12-3/TRBV12-4; clone_size: .; j_call: TRBJ2-5; cdr3_aa: CASSLAGTQYF; cdr3_nt: TGTGCCAGCAGTTTGGCGGGGACCCAGTACTTC
d_call: TRBD1; v_call: TRBV27; clone_size: .; j_call: TRBJ1-1; cdr3_aa: CASSASGGTEAFF; cdr3_nt: TGTGCCAGCAGTGCCTCAGGGGGCACTGAAGCTTTCTTT
d_call: TRBD1; v_call: TRBV7-3; clone_size: .; j_call: TRBJ2-5; cdr3_aa: CASSLVGTGVETQYF; cdr3_nt: TGTGCCAGCAGCTTAGTGGGGACAGGGGTTGAGACCCAGTACTTC
d_call: TRBD2; v_call: TRBV11-3; clone_size: .; j_call: TRBJ2-5; cdr3_aa: CASSLSPGTTETQYF; cdr3_nt: TGTGCCAGCAGCTTGTCGCCCGGGACTACGGAGACCCAGTACTTC
d_call: .; v_call: TRBV6-2/TRBV6-3; clone_size: .; j_call: TRBJ2-2; cdr3_aa: CASNPGHINTGELFF; cdr3_nt: TGTGCCAGCAACCCGGGACACATAAACACCGGGGAGCTGTTTTTT
d_call: .; v_call: TRBV7-3; clone_size: .; j_call: TRBJ1-1; cdr3_aa: CASSPQPDSARYEAFF; cdr3_nt: TGTGCCAGCAGCCCACAACCGGACAGCGCCCGATACGAGGCTTTCTTT
d_call: .; v_call: TRBV6-6; clone_size: once; j_call: TRBJ2-1; cdr3_aa: CASSRLRQPGIILNNEQFF; cdr3_nt: TGTGCCAGCAGCCGACTTCGCCAGCCCGGGATTATCCTTAACAATGAGCAGTTCTTC
d_call: .; v_call: TRBV6-5; clone_size: .; j_call: TRBJ2-3; cdr3_aa: CASSYSGRAATDTQYF; cdr3_nt: TGTGCCAGCAGTTACTCAGGCAGGGCTGCCACAGATACGCAGTATTTT
d_call: .; v_call: TRBV7-2; clone_size: .; j_call: TRBJ2-7; cdr3_aa: CASSLDRSYEQYF; cdr3_nt: TGTGCCAGCAGCCTAGACAGGTCCTACGAGCAGTACTTC
d_call: TRBD2; v_call: TRBV7-6; clone_size: .; j_call: TRBJ2-6; cdr3_aa: CASSTPGGSGANVLTF; cdr3_nt: TGTGCCAGCAGCACCCCGGGGGGCTCTGGGGCCAACGTCCTGACTTTC
d_call: .; v_call: TRBV5-6; clone_size: .; j_call: TRBJ1-2; cdr3_aa: CASREYGARNYGYTF; cdr3_nt: TGTGCCAGCAGGGAGTATGGGGCGAGGAACTATGGCTACACCTTC
d_call: .; v_call: TRBV6-4; clone_size: .; j_call: TRBJ1-2; cdr3_aa: CASRTMMGASNYGYTF; cdr3_nt: TGTGCCAGCAGGACCATGATGGGGGCTAGTAACTATGGCTACACCTTC
d_call: .; v_call: TRBV7-9; clone_size: .; j_call: TRBJ1-1; cdr3_aa: CASSPQHEAFF; cdr3_nt: TGTGCCAGCAGCCCTCAACATGAAGCTTTCTTT
d_call: .; v_call: TRBV7-2; clone_size: few; j_call: TRBJ1-6; cdr3_aa: CASSLGRQDNSPLHF; cdr3_nt: TGTGCCAGCAGCTTAGGAAGACAGGATAATTCACCCCTCCACTTT
d_call: .; v_call: TRBV7-9; clone_size: .; j_call: TRBJ2-7; cdr3_aa: CASSPPPDSRQTLYEQYF; cdr3_nt: TGTGCCAGCAGCCCACCCCCGGACAGCAGACAAACCCTCTACGAGCAGTACTTC
d_call: .; v_call: TRBV7-8; clone_size: .; j_call: TRBJ1-2; cdr3_aa: CASSSLHPRDEKNYGYTF; cdr3_nt: TGTGCCAGCAGCTCGCTCCATCCGCGGGACGAAAAAAACTATGGCTACACCTTC
d_call: TRBD1; v_call: TRBV4-3; clone_size: .; j_call: TRBJ2-5; cdr3_aa: CASSHGTTPGTELYQETQYF; cdr3_nt: TGCGCCAGCAGCCATGGCACAACACCCGGGACAGAGTTGTACCAAGAGACCCAGTACTTC
d_call: TRBD2; v_call: TRBV28; clone_size: .; j_call: TRBJ2-7; cdr3_aa: CASSSIGGRASYEQYF; cdr3_nt: TGTGCCAGCAGTTCGATCGGCGGGAGGGCCTCTTACGAGCAGTACTTC
d_call: .; v_call: TRBV7-3; clone_size: .; j_call: TRBJ1-1; cdr3_aa: CASSLVSRLGNTEAFF; cdr3_nt: TGTGCCAGCAGCTTAGTTTCTCGTCTAGGGAACACTGAAGCTTTCTTT
d_call: .; v_call: TRBV6-2/TRBV6-3; clone_size: once; j_call: TRBJ1-5; cdr3_aa: CASSYGEGFWRNQPQHF; cdr3_nt: TGTGCCAGCAGTTACGGGGAGGGGTTTTGGCGCAATCAGCCCCAGCATTTT
d_call: .; v_call: TRBV4-3; clone_size: .; j_call: TRBJ1-6; cdr3_aa: CASSQDEHSPLHF; cdr3_nt: TGCGCCAGCAGCCAAGATGAGCATTCACCCCTCCACTTT
d_call: .; v_call: TRBV7-2; clone_size: .; j_call: TRBJ1-1; cdr3_aa: CASSALSWNTEAFF; cdr3_nt: TGTGCCAGCAGCGCACTTAGTTGGAACACTGAAGCTTTCTTT
d_call: TRBD2; v_call: TRBV15; clone_size: .; j_call: TRBJ2-3; cdr3_aa: CATSRSPGLAGGDTQYF; cdr3_nt: TGTGCCACCAGCAGATCACCGGGACTAGCGGGAGGAGATACGCAGTATTTT
d_call: TRBD1; v_call: TRBV28; clone_size: .; j_call: TRBJ1-2; cdr3_aa: CASTPSDRGVFGYTF; cdr3_nt: TGTGCCAGCACCCCCTCGGACAGGGGCGTCTTTGGCTACACCTTC
d_call: TRBD2; v_call: TRBV9; clone_size: .; j_call: TRBJ2-2; cdr3_aa: CASSVDPGLAGENTGELFF; cdr3_nt: TGTGCCAGCAGCGTAGACCCGGGACTAGCGGGAGAGAACACCGGGGAGCTGTTTTTT
d_call: .; v_call: TRBV6-1; clone_size: .; j_call: TRBJ1-3; cdr3_aa: CASSERGASSGNTIYF; cdr3_nt: TGTGCCAGCAGTGAAAGGGGTGCATCCTCTGGAAACACCATATATTTT
d_call: .; v_call: TRBV28; clone_size: .; j_call: TRBJ1-6; cdr3_aa: CASRSPGLGGSPLHF; cdr3_nt: TGTGCCAGCAGATCCCCCGGGCTCGGGGGTTCACCCCTCCACTTT
d_call: .; v_call: TRBV19; clone_size: .; j_call: TRBJ1-1; cdr3_aa: CASSSTTALGYTEAFF; cdr3_nt: TGTGCCAGTAGTTCGACGACAGCCTTGGGTTACACTGAAGCTTTCTTT
d_call: TRBD1; v_call: TRBV7-2; clone_size: .; j_call: TRBJ1-1; cdr3_aa: CASSLTGVGANTEAFF; cdr3_nt: TGTGCCAGCAGCCTGACAGGGGTCGGCGCTAACACTGAAGCTTTCTTT
d_call: TRBD1; v_call: TRBV6-5; clone_size: .; j_call: TRBJ2-7; cdr3_aa: CASSYKGTGPSYEQYF; cdr3_nt: TGTGCCAGCAGTTACAAGGGGACAGGGCCTTCCTACGAGCAGTACTTC
d_call: .; v_call: TRBV27; clone_size: .; j_call: TRBJ2-7; cdr3_aa: CASRLIGYRENHEQYF; cdr3_nt: TGTGCCAGCAGACTTATCGGGTATAGGGAGAATCACGAGCAGTACTTC
d_call: .; v_call: TRBV7-2; clone_size: once; j_call: TRBJ2-3; cdr3_aa: CASSLTPPDTQYF; cdr3_nt: TGTGCCAGCAGCCTAACCCCCCCAGATACGCAGTATTTT
d_call: TRBD1; v_call: TRBV6-5; clone_size: .; j_call: TRBJ2-7; cdr3_aa: CASSSDRGQTYEQYF; cdr3_nt: TGTGCCAGCAGTTCCGACAGGGGGCAAACCTACGAGCAGTACTTC